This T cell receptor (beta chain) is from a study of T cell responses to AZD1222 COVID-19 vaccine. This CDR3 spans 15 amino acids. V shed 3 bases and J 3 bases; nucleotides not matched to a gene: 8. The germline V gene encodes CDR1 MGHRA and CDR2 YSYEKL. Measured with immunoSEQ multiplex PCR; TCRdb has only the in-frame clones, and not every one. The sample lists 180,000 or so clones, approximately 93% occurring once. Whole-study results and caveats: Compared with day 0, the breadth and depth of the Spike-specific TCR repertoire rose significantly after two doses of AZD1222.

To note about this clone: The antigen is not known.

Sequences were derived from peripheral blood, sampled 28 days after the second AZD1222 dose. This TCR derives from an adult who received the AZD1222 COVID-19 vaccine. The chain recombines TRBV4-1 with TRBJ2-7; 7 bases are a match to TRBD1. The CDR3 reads CASSQGTERVYEQYF. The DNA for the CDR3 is TGCGCCAGCAGCCAGGGGACAGAGAGAGTCTACGAGCAGTACTTC.